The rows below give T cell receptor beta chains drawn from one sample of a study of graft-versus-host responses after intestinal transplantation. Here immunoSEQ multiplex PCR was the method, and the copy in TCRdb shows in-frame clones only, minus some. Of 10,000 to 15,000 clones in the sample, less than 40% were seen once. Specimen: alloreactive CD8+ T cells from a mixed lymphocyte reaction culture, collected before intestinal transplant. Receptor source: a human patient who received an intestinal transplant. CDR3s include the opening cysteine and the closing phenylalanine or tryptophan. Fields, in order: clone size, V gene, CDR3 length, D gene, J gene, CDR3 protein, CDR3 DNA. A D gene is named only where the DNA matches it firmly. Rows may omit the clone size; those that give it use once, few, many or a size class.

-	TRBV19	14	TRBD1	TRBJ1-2	CASHRDRPLDGYTF	TGTGCCAGCCACCGGGACAGGCCCTTGGATGGCTACACCTTC
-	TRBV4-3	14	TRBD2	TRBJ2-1	CASSQAGLADEQFF	TGCGCCAGCAGCCAAGCCGGACTAGCTGATGAGCAGTTCTTC
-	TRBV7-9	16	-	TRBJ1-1	CASSPWAGRGHTEAFF	TGTGCCAGCAGCCCCTGGGCAGGCAGGGGCCACACTGAAGCTTTCTTT
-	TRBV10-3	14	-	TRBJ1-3	CAIRTLDNGNTIYF	TGTGCCATCAGGACCCTTGACAACGGAAACACCATATATTTT
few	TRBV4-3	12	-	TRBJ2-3	CASSPDSDTQYF	TGCGCCAGCAGCCCGGACAGCGATACGCAGTATTTT
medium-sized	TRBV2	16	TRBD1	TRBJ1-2	CASSEYQGEANYGYTF	TGTGCCAGCAGTGAATACCAGGGGGAGGCTAACTATGGCTACACCTTC
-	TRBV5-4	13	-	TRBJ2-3	CASSSRSPDTQYF	TGTGCCAGCAGCTCTCGATCCCCAGATACGCAGTATTTT
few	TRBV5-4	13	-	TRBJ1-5	CASSLPGGQPQHF	TGTGCCAGCAGCTTGCCTGGGGGCCAGCCCCAGCATTTT
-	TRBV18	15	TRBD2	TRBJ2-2	CASSPGLVGTGELFF	TGTGCCAGCTCACCCGGACTAGTCGGCACCGGGGAGCTGTTTTTT
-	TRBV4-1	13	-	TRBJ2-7	CASSQAQSYEQYF	TGCGCCAGCAGCCAAGCCCAGTCTTACGAGCAGTACTTC
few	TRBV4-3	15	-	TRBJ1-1	CASSQVSIVGTEAFF	TGCGCCAGCAGCCAAGTTTCGATTGTAGGCACTGAAGCTTTCTTT
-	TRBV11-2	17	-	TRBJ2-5	CASSLLSRALDQETQYF	TGTGCCAGCAGCCTTCTCTCCCGGGCGCTCGACCAAGAGACCCAGTACTTC
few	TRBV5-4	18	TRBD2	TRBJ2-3	CASSLGAGLAGVGDTQYF	TGTGCCAGCAGCTTGGGGGCGGGACTAGCGGGAGTAGGAGATACGCAGTATTTT